Described below is a single T cell receptor beta chain sequence and its context. Its antigen is not known. The data were obtained in a study of T cell responses to AZD1222 COVID-19 vaccine. For the study at large: Both about-4-week and about-12-week second-dose recipients were combined. Findings and caveats of the study: The donor group comprised mostly white British people and more females; the analysis possibly underestimated clonal diversity. Vaccine-associated CD4 TCRs spanned spike, dominant at 160-218 and 743-854. Reportedly, nearly half the spike-specific TCRs target unmutated variant regions.

V lost 6 bases to trimming and J lost 2 bases, with 7 bases between them. The CDR3 totals 13 residues. Method: immunoSEQ multiplex PCR; TCRdb's copy keeps in-frame clones and lacks some. Counted here are under 200,000 clones, roughly 94% occurring once; the ten biggest clones make up approximately 0.6%. The J gene is TRBJ1-4, the V gene TRBV12-3 or TRBV12-4, with a tentative D call TRBD1 (5 bases). The sequence came from an adult in good health. This material consisted of peripheral blood, taken on day 0 of AZD1222 vaccination. CDR3 loop: CASRRQTNEKLFF. The CDR3 DNA reads as TGTGCCAGCAGGCGACAGACTAATGAAAAACTGTTTTTT.